Listed here are 9 T cell receptor beta chains from one sample, sequenced in a study of glioma-infiltrating T cells. TCR alpha and beta CDR3 regions were amplified from RNA using iRepertoire nested multiplex PCR. TCRdb re-derived calls from the multiplex PCR reads in MiXCR, one entry per CDR3 protein. The profile covers under 200,000 distinct CDR3 sequences, with around 42% appearing a single time and around 5% taken by the ten largest. The sample comprised glioma tissue, nonneoplastic brain tissue, or PBMCs (not recorded which). The receptors derive from a human donor with low-grade glioma or glioblastoma, undergoing nonglioma brain surgery, or in good health (not recorded which).

Of note for this clonotype: One end of the junction fails to match germline, which may point to a read error. The chain has TRBV19 and TRBJ2-7; D possibly corresponds to TRBD2 (8 bases). The V gene's germline CDR1 is LNHDA and CDR2 SQIVND (reference sequence). The CDR3 extends over 14 amino acids. The CDR3 sequence: CASSIPGGGYEEYF. DNA of the CDR3: TGTGCCAGTAGTATCCCGGGAGGGGGCTACGAGGAGTACTTC.

This clonotype was seen repeatedly, ten times or more. This chain links TRBV20-1 with TRBJ2-1; TRBD2 matches 7 bases. The CDR3 covers 13 residues. The trim removed 2 bases at V and 5 bases at J, leaving 3 bases unmatched. Germline V gives CDR1 DFQATT, CDR2 SNEGSKA (reference sequence). The CDR3 loop reads CSARRSGNNEQFF. The CDR3, as DNA: TGCAGTGCTAGACGAAGCGGGAACAATGAGCAGTTCTTC.

This clonotype was counted many times. This chain connects TRBV14 to TRBJ2-3; D remains unclear. Germline V gene sequence: CDR1 SGHDN, CDR2 FVKESK. The V end lost 3 bases, the J end lost 4 bases, and 5 bases lay between the germline ends. The CDR3 runs 12 residues. The CDR3 loop reads CASSHVSDTQYF. The CDR3 coding sequence is TGTGCCAGCAGCCATGTGTCAGATACGCAGTATTTT.

Note on this clonotype: A much larger clonotype is one base distant, so this may be a read error. V is TRBV20-1 and J is TRBJ2-1, with 13 bases lining up with TRBD2. Germline V lookup: CDR1 DFQATT, CDR2 SNEGSKA (reference sequence). Trimming removed 0 bases from V and 7 bases from J; junction bases left unmatched: 6. The CDR3 has 16 residues. CDR3 region: CSARDPGLAGRNEQFF. CDR3 DNA sequence: TGCAGTGCTAGAGACCCGGGACTAGCGGGAAGGAATGAGCAGTTCTTC.

This clonotype was picked up a small number of times. The rearrangement links TRBV30 to TRBJ1-5; D is ambiguous. The CDR3 contains 13 residues. Germline assignment: CDR1 GTSNPN and CDR2 SVGIG (reference sequence). The ends were cut back, 1 base at V and 3 bases at J, with 7 bases in the middle. CDR3 nucleotide sequence: TGTGCCTGGAGTGGAGATTACAATCAGCCCCAGCATTTT. Translating it yields CAWSGDYNQPQHF.

This clonotype was seen many times. The rearrangement joins TRBV20-1 to TRBJ2-1; D gene uncertain. Trimming took off 4 bases at V and 0 bases at J, with 10 bases between the two ends. This CDR3 has 14 amino acids. Germline CDR1 is DFQATT and CDR2 is SNEGSKA (reference sequence). CDR3 in amino acids: CSANGASSYNEQFF. The CDR3 nucleotides are TGCAGTGCTAATGGCGCAAGCTCCTACAATGAGCAGTTCTTC.

In its sample, this clonotype was seen a few times. The rearrangement links TRBV20-1 to TRBJ2-1; 14 bases are shared with TRBD2. The ends lost 0 bases at V and 8 bases at J; junction bases unmatched: 15. Germline CDR1 and CDR2: DFQATT and SNEGSKA (reference sequence). The CDR3 loop spans 19 amino acids. The CDR3 is CSARDSKPTSGRVGDEQFF. The DNA of the CDR3 is TGCAGTGCTAGAGACTCAAAGCCGACTAGCGGGAGGGTAGGCGATGAGCAGTTCTTC.

Points on this clonotype: An end of the junction does not agree with germline; a read error may underlie this. The chain carries TRBV27 and TRBJ1-5, with 8 nucleotides matching TRBD1. Germline V lookup: CDR1 MNHEY, CDR2 SMNVEV (reference sequence). This CDR3 is 16 amino acids long. CDR3 region: CASSQAVSGGRQPKHF. CDR3 sequence (DNA): TGTGCCAGCAGCCAAGCCGTATCAGGGGGCCGTCAGCCCAAGCATTTT.

Turning to this clonotype: A read error is possible here, since a much larger clone lies one base away. The chain combines TRBV6-9 with TRBJ2-7; D possibly corresponds to TRBD2 (6 bases). Germline V CDR1 and CDR2: MNHGY, SVAAGI. CDR3 length: 13 residues. The CDR3: CASSPGTPDEQCF. The CDR3 bases are TGTGCCAGCAGTCCAGGGACTCCCGACGAGCAGTGCTTC.